The 10 T cell receptor beta chains presented below share a single source sample, sequenced in a study of response to subunit inactivated influenza vaccine. TCRdb fed the RT-PCR reads into MiXCR, producing one record per CDR3 protein. The sample contains 180,000 or so distinct CDR3 sequences, about 12% of which appear only once. The sample was also reused in another study, on T cells expressing NK-cell markers. Turning to that study: Libraries used 5'RACE template switching adding universal primer site and UMIs.

Sample: CD8+ T cells sorted from PBMCs, taken less than 13 days after vaccination. The origin of the receptors is a man aged 50 or older who received an inactivated influenza vaccine.

This clonotype appeared many times. The CDR3 sequence: CASSFSGASSYNEQFF. The CDR3, as DNA: TGCGCCAGCAGCTTCTCAGGGGCCTCATCCTACAATGAGCAGTTCTTC. This rearrangement joins TRBV5-1 to TRBJ2-1, with D possibly TRBD1 on 6 matching bases. V lost 2 bases and J 1 base, leaving 13 bases between the germline ends. This CDR3 is 16 amino acids long. Germline CDR1 and CDR2: SGHRS and YFSETQ.

About this clonotype itself: A much larger clone differs from this one at a single base, so this may be a read error. The chain has TRBV12-3 or TRBV12-4 and TRBJ2-5; weak D call: TRBD1 (6 bases). This CDR3 region has 15 residues. The CDR3: CASTWGRGGQVTQYF. CDR3 DNA sequence: TGTGCCAGCACCTGGGGCAGGGGCGGCCAAGTGACCCAGTACTTC.

This clonotype was detected only a few times. The rearrangement joins TRBV20-1 to TRBJ2-3; 9 bases agree with TRBD2. Germline values: CDR1 DFQATT, CDR2 SNEGSKA (reference sequence). The CDR3 is made up of 16 amino acids. V lost 0 bases to trimming and J lost 1 base; unmatched junction nucleotides: 5. CDR3 amino acids: CSARDAQRGGTDTQYF. CDR3 in DNA: TGCAGTGCTAGAGATGCACAGCGGGGGGGCACAGATACGCAGTATTTT.

V is TRBV7-8 and J is TRBJ2-1; D may be TRBD1 (5 bases). Trimming removed 3 bases at V and 2 bases at J, with 14 bases between. Germline V lookup: CDR1 SGHVS, CDR2 FQNEAQ. This CDR3 has 16 residues. CDR3 nucleotide sequence: TGTGCCAGCAGCTTGGGGTGGAAGGGGCCCTACAATGAGCAGTTCTTC. Amino acids: CASSLGWKGPYNEQFF.

The chain recombines TRBV11-2 with TRBJ1-2, with D possibly TRBD1 on 6 matching bases. CDR1 SGHAT and CDR2 FQNNGV come from the germline V gene. Trimming pared 3 bases from V and 6 bases from J, leaving 14 bases between. This CDR3 comprises 14 residues. CDR3 in amino acids: CASSLSQQGDGYTF. The CDR3 nucleotides are TGTGCCAGCAGCTTGTCGCAACAGGGAGATGGCTACACCTTC.

This clonotype was counted between two and nine times. The V call is TRBV6-1, the J call TRBJ2-1; 8 bases fit TRBD1. The CDR3 is 15 amino acids. In germline, CDR1 is MNHNS, CDR2 SASEGT. J gave up 3 bases and V 7 bases, and 8 bases lay outside the gene matches. The CDR3 reads CASTLDRDNYNEQFF. The CDR3 DNA reads TGTGCCAGCACCCTGGACAGGGATAACTACAATGAGCAGTTCTTC.

The V and J genes are TRBV7-9 and TRBJ2-5, with 8 positions matching TRBD2. The ends lost 5 bases at V and 2 bases at J; junction bases unmatched: 10. Germline V lookup: CDR1 SEHNR, CDR2 FQNEAQ (reference sequence). CDR3 size: 16 residues. The CDR3: CASSITSGTLQETQYF. The CDR3 DNA is TGTGCCAGCAGCATTACTAGCGGAACCTTACAAGAGACCCAGTACTTC.

V and J are TRBV19 and TRBJ2-5; D gene uncertain. The CDR3 sequence is 17 residues long. Trimming took 1 base from V and 0 from J, leaving 15 bases between them. The germline V gene has CDR1 LNHDA and CDR2 SQIVND (reference sequence). The CDR3 region is CASSIGDSLGYQETQYF. CDR3 bases: TGTGCCAGTAGTATAGGTGACTCATTGGGGTACCAAGAGACCCAGTACTTC. The full variable domain, with the rest looked up from reference TRBV19 and TRBJ2-5, is DGGITQSPKYLFRKEGQNVTLSCEQNLNHDAMYWYRQDPGQGLRLIYYSQIVNDFQKGDIAEGYSVSREKKESFPLTVTSAQKNPTAFYLCASSIGDSLGYQETQYFGPGTRLLVL.

This clonotype was found many times. The chain links TRBV6-2 or TRBV6-3 to TRBJ2-3; 7 nucleotides match TRBD2. The V and J ends lost 8 bases and 6 bases, in that order; junction bases with no gene match: 11. CDR1 MNHEY and CDR2 SVGEGT come from the germline V gene. This CDR3 has 14 residues. The CDR3 DNA reads TGTGCCAGCGGTCTAGCGGCCCCGGGGGATACGCAGTATTTT. Its translation: CASGLAAPGDTQYF.

This clonotype appeared a few times. The chain employs TRBV28 and TRBJ1-6; D is ambiguous. Germline lookup yields CDR1 MDHEN and CDR2 SYDVKM. The CDR3 totals 13 residues. V lost 10 bases, J lost 0 bases, and 7 bases lay in between. CDR3 amino acids: CATEDSYNSPLHF. Written as DNA, the CDR3 is TGTGCCACGGAAGACTCCTATAATTCACCCCTCCACTTT. Using reference TRBV28 and TRBJ1-6 for the parts outside the CDR3, the full variable domain is DVKVTQSSRYLVKRTGEKVFLECVQDMDHENMFWYRQDPGLGLRLIYFSYDVKMKEKGDIPEGYSVSREKKERFSLILESASTNQTSMYLCATEDSYNSPLHFGNGTRLTVT.